The 17 T cell receptor beta chains below were found in one sample sequenced in a study of CD8 T cells in Susac syndrome. Random hexamers were used to reverse transcribe roughly 0.45 to 1 ug of RNA. One entry per CDR3 protein, called by TCRdb with MiXCR from the immunoSEQ multiplex PCR reads. The data contain fewer than 250,000 distinct CDR3 sequences, around 93% of them seen just once; the ten biggest clones take up around 0.1%. The source material was CD4+ T cells from PBMCs. The receptors were sampled from a human donor in good health.

This clonotype was found once. The V gene is TRBV7-9, the J gene TRBJ2-7; the D gene could be TRBD1 or TRBD2 (5 bases each). Trimming left V 4 bases short and J 7 bases short, with 20 bases between. CDR1 is SEHNR and CDR2 is FQNEAQ in the germline V gene (reference sequence). This CDR3 region has 15 residues. CDR3 bases: TGTGCCAGCAGCTGGGGACGGGGAGAACCTACGGAGCAGTACTTC. Its translation: CASSWGRGEPTEQYF.

The genes are TRBV6-2 or TRBV6-3 and TRBJ1-1; D call uncertain. The CDR3 extends over 12 amino acids. Germline CDR1 is MNHEY and CDR2 is SVGEGT. Trimming took 0 bases from V and 3 from J, leaving 2 bases between them. The CDR3 nucleotides are TGTGCCAGCAGTTACTCTTACACTGAAGCTTTCTTT. Residues: CASSYSYTEAFF.

The rearrangement uses TRBV11-3 and TRBJ2-1, with a possible D match to TRBD2 (7 bases). This CDR3 contains 15 residues. V was trimmed by 3 bases and J by 9 bases, leaving 18 bases between them. Germline lookup yields CDR1 SGHNT and CDR2 YENEEA. In DNA form, the CDR3 reads TGTGCCAGCAGCTTTAGGGGGGGCTTGATCGGTGAGCAGTTCTTC. The encoded protein is CASSFRGGLIGEQFF.

V is TRBV5-6 and J is TRBJ2-4, with D tentatively TRBD1 (7 bases). Germline CDR1 is SGHDT and CDR2 is YYEEEE. V lost 4 bases and J 6 bases, leaving 17 bases between the germline ends. CDR3 size: 15 residues. The CDR3 here is CASSPTGTAVNIQYF. For the CDR3, the DNA is TGTGCCAGCAGCCCGACAGGGACTGCTGTAAACATTCAGTACTTC. Full variable domain (missing parts from reference TRBV5-6 and TRBJ2-4): DAGVTQSPTHLIKTRGQQVTLRCSPKSGHDTVSWYQQALGQGPQFIFQYYEEEERQRGNFPDRFSGHQFPNYSSELNVNALLLGDSALYLCASSPTGTAVNIQYFGAGTRLSVL.

The J gene is TRBJ2-2, the V gene TRBV24-1; tentative D call: TRBD2 (6 bases). Trimming left V 6 bases short and J 3 bases short, with 16 bases between. The CDR3 extends over 16 amino acids. Germline lookup yields CDR1 KGHDR and CDR2 SFDVKD. The CDR3: CATSSAEGGDTGELFF. The CDR3 DNA reads TGTGCCACCAGTTCGGCGGAGGGAGGAGACACCGGGGAGCTGTTTTTT.

The V gene is TRBV3-1, the J gene TRBJ1-1, with D maybe TRBD1 (6 bases). This CDR3 has 14 residues. Trimming took 3 bases from V and 5 from J, leaving 13 bases between them. Germline V gene data show CDR1 as LGHDT and CDR2 as YNNKEL (reference sequence). CDR3 DNA: TGTGCCAGCAGCCAGCTACACCAGGGGACTGAAGCTTTCTTT. Residues: CASSQLHQGTEAFF.

This chain uses TRBV29-1 with TRBJ2-1, with D possibly TRBD1 on 5 matching bases. Germline lookup yields CDR1 SQVTM and CDR2 ANQGSEA. V gave up 4 bases and J gave up 2 bases, with 6 bases separating them. The CDR3 contains 12 residues. The CDR3 region is CSVGQTYNEQFF. CDR3 nucleotide sequence: TGCAGCGTTGGACAGACCTACAATGAGCAGTTCTTC.

The chain carries TRBV30 and TRBJ2-5; D not certain. Trimming shortened V by 4 bases and J by 0 bases, and 6 bases separated the two germline ends. CDR1 is GTSNPN and CDR2 is SVGIG in the germline V gene (reference sequence). The CDR3 covers 12 residues. CDR3 sequence (DNA): TGTGCCTGGACCCTGTACCAAGAGACCCAGTACTTC. Translating gives CAWTLYQETQYF. The whole variable domain, filled in from reference TRBV30 and TRBJ2-5, reads SQTIHQWPATLVQPVGSPLSLECTVEGTSNPNLYWYRQAAGRGLQLLFYSVGIGQISSEVPQNLSASRPQDRQFILSSKKLLLSDSGFYLCAWTLYQETQYFGPGTRLLVL.

This chain's CDR3 is CASSLDLGGQYF. The DNA for the CDR3 is TGTGCCAGCAGCTTGGATTTGGGCGGGCAGTACTTC. The chain carries TRBV5-4 and TRBJ2-7; D not resolved. The V end was cut by 0 bases, the J end by 9 bases, with 10 bases between. The CDR3 runs to 12 residues. Germline CDR1 is SGHNT and CDR2 is YYREEE (reference sequence).

The rearrangement uses TRBV27 and TRBJ1-2, with a tentative D call TRBD1 (5 bases). The germline CDR1 and CDR2 sequences are MNHEY and SMNVEV (reference sequence). The V end lost 2 bases, the J end lost 12 bases, and 16 bases lay between the germline ends. CDR3 size: 13 residues. In DNA form, the CDR3 reads TGTGCCAGCAGTTTAGCTAAGGGGACCCCAAACACCTTC. The encoded protein is CASSLAKGTPNTF.

The gene calls are TRBV6-1 and TRBJ2-1, with D possibly being TRBD1 (6 bases). CDR1 is MNHNS, CDR2 SASEGT, per germline. The CDR3 length is 13 residues. Trimming pared 11 bases from V and 5 bases from J, leaving 16 bases between. The CDR3 spells CAAGDRLNNEQFF. The CDR3 nucleotides read TGTGCCGCAGGGGACCGCCTTAACAATGAGCAGTTCTTC.

This sequence joins TRBV3-1 and TRBJ2-2, with 7 bases lining up with TRBD2. The germline V gene has CDR1 LGHDT and CDR2 YNNKEL (reference sequence). The junction had 3 bases not matched to a gene; V was cut back by 2 bases and J by 0 bases. The CDR3 extends over 16 amino acids. The CDR3 loop is CASSQFLAANTGELFF. The CDR3 bases are TGTGCCAGCAGCCAATTTCTAGCGGCGAACACCGGGGAGCTGTTTTTT.

The chain carries TRBV28 and TRBJ1-2; D is ambiguous. Germline lookup yields CDR1 MDHEN and CDR2 SYDVKM. This CDR3 has 15 amino acids. V was cut by 2 bases and J by 1 base, with 11 bases left in between. The CDR3 is CASSLERTLNYGYTF. The DNA of the CDR3 is TGTGCCAGCAGTTTAGAAAGAACCCTTAACTATGGCTACACCTTC.

The chain is built from TRBV29-1 and TRBJ2-2, with 9 positions matching TRBD1. V lost 7 bases, J lost 0 bases, and 3 bases stayed unmatched. Per germline, CDR1 SQVTM and CDR2 ANQGSEA. The CDR3 runs 14 residues. CDR3 nucleotide sequence: TGCAGCGCCGGACAGGGGACGAACACCGGGGAGCTGTTTTTT. Its translation: CSAGQGTNTGELFF.

The chain carries TRBV29-1 and TRBJ1-4, with 9 bases that match TRBD1. The length of the CDR3 is 13 residues. J lost 8 bases, V lost 6 bases, and 7 bases had no gene match. CDR1 and CDR2 from the germline V gene are SQVTM and ANQGSEA. CDR3 DNA: TGCAGCGTGTTACAGGGGGCGACGGAAAAACTGTTTTTT. This sequence encodes CSVLQGATEKLFF.

The rearrangement joins TRBV29-1 to TRBJ1-2, with 9 positions matching TRBD1. The CDR3 is 13 residues long. The J segment lost 8 bases and the V segment lost 4 bases, leaving 8 bases of the junction unmatched. The germline V gene has CDR1 SQVTM and CDR2 ANQGSEA. This CDR3 reads CSVVGTGWDGYTF. DNA for the CDR3: TGCAGCGTTGTCGGGACAGGGTGGGACGGCTACACCTTC.

The V call is TRBV2, the J call TRBJ1-2, with D possibly being TRBD1 (5 bases). The CDR3 runs to 13 residues. Germline V gene lookup returns CDR1 SNHLY and CDR2 FYNNEI. V lost 6 bases to trimming and J lost 2 bases, with 10 bases between them. The CDR3 spells CASSERQNYGYTF. Written as DNA, the CDR3 is TGTGCCAGCAGCGAAAGACAGAACTATGGCTACACCTTC.